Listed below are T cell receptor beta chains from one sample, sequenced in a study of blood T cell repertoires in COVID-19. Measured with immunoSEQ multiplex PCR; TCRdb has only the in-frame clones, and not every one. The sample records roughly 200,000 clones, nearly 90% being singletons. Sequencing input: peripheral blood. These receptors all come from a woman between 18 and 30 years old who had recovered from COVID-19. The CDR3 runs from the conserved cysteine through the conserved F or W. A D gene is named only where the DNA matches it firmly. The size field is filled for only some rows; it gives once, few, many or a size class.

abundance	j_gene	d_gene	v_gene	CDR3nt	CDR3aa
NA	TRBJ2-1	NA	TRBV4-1	TGCGCCAGCAGCCCAGGGTTGTGGAATGAGCAGTTCTTC	CASSPGLWNEQFF
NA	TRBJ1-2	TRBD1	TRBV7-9	TGTGCCAGCAGCGGAAGAACCGGGACAGGGGAACGGGGCTACACCTTC	CASSGRTGTGERGYTF
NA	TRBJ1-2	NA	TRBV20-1	TGCAGTGCTAGTGGGGGGGGACCCAAAGGGTACACCTTC	CSASGGGPKGYTF
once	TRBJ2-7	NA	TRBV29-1	TGCAGCGTTTGGGGGATACGGGAGAGCTCCTACGAGCAGTACTTC	CSVWGIRESSYEQYF
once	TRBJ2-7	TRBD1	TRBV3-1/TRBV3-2	TGTGCCAGCAGCGTAGGGACAGGGGGCTCCTACGAGCAGTACTTC	CASSVGTGGSYEQYF
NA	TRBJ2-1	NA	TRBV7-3	TGTGCCAGCAGCTTATTTAGCGCTCCACCGCAGTTCTTC	CASSLFSAPPQFF
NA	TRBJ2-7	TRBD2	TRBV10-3	TGTGCCATCAGCATAGCGGGAGAGGGGTACGAGCAGTACTTC	CAISIAGEGYEQYF
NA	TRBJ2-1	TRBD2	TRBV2	TGTGCCAACAGCGGGAGGGGCGTGGATGAGCAGTTCTTC	CANSGRGVDEQFF
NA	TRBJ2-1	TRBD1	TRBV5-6	TGTGCCAGCAGCGTGGACAGGGGGTTTTACAATGAGCAGTTCTTC	CASSVDRGFYNEQFF
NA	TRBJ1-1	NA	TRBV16	TGTGCCAGCAGGGAAGGGGGTCGGGGCACTGAAGCTTTCTTT	CASREGGRGTEAFF
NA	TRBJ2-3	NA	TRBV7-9	TGTGCCAGCAGCCCCTCAGAGGTGGGAGATACGCAGTATTTT	CASSPSEVGDTQYF
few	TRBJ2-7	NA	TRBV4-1	TGCGCCAGCAGCCAAGATTCGTACGAGCAGTACTTC	CASSQDSYEQYF
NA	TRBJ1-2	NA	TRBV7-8	TGTGCCAGCAGCCACAGGGATGATGGCTACACCTTC	CASSHRDDGYTF
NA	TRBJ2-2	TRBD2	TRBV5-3	TGTGCCAGAAGCTTAGGATGCGGGAGGAGGGGCGGGGAGCTGTTTTTT	CARSLGCGRRGGELFF
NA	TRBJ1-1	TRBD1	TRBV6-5	TGTGCCAGCAGGAGGGGGCAGCGGACTGAAGCTTTCTTT	CASRRGQRTEAFF
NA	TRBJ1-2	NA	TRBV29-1	TGCAGCGTTTTACCCCAGAGGACAGATAACTATGGCTACACCTTC	CSVLPQRTDNYGYTF
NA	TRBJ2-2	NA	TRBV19	TGTGCCAGTAGTTCGTCCGGGAAGGGGGAGCTGTTTTTT	CASSSSGKGELFF
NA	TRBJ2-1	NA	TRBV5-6	TGTGCCAGCAGCTTGGTTCAGGGGCCGGGAAATGAGCAGTTCTTC	CASSLVQGPGNEQFF
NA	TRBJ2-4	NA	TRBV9	TGTGCCAGCAGCGTCGGGGAAAACATTCAGTACTTC	CASSVGENIQYF
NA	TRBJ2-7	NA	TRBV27	TGTGCCAGCAGTTTGGCAGGAACAGCCTACGAGCAGTACTTC	CASSLAGTAYEQYF
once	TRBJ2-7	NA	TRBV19	TGTGCCAGTAGCCCCGGGACACCCTCCTACGAGCAGTACTTC	CASSPGTPSYEQYF
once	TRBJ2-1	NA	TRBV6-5	TGTGCCAGCAATTTACCCGGGAGCTCCTACAATGAGCAGTTCTTC	CASNLPGSSYNEQFF
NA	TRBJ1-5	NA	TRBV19	TGTGCCAGTTTAGGGGACTGGTATCAGCCCCAGCATTTT	CASLGDWYQPQHF
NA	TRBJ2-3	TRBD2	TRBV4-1	TGCGCCAGCAGCCAGACGGGACTAGTGGGGGACACAGATACGCAGTATTTT	CASSQTGLVGDTDTQYF
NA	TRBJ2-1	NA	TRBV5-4	TGTGCCAGCAGCGTGGGGACTAATGAGCAGTTCTTC	CASSVGTNEQFF
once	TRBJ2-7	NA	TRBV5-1	TGCGCCAGCAGCTTGGTCGGGAGTGGTGGGCAGTACTTC	CASSLVGSGGQYF